This TCR beta chain appears in the sequencing data of a study of T-cell memory formation after mild COVID-19. CDR3 size: 14 residues. V shed 6 bases and J shed 4 bases, with 15 bases lying between them. Only a few counts were recorded for this clonotype. TCRdb fed the 5' RACE reads into MiXCR, producing one record per CDR3 protein. The table lists over 120,000 distinct CDR3 sequences, 25% of them singletons. The rearrangement joins TRBV12-3 or TRBV12-4 to TRBJ1-2, with D unclear. This receptor was obtained from an adult woman who had mild COVID-19 (a few samples of this study predate the infection). Cell type and time point are not known. Sequenced material: PBMCs or a T cell subset sorted from them (not recorded which). The CDR3 loop reads CASSNLGGPYGYTF. CDR3 DNA: TGTGCCAGCAGCAATTTGGGCGGCCCCTATGGCTACACCTTC.